This T cell receptor (beta chain) was identified during a study of cytomegalovirus exposure and HLA in healthy donors (dated by TCRdb to between 2016 and 2019). Regarding the complete study: An earlier analysis of under 600 of the donors reported 250 to 300 Gb of sequence data and 117 million unique TCR beta sequences from approximately 180 million T cells. An early release covering roughly 600 HLA-typed donors comprised about 300 gigabases of sequencing data and 65 million to 100 million unique TCR sequences. Of the 398 genotyped donors, roughly 85% fell in the genetic ancestry cluster associated with self-reported Caucasian donors. The study was designed to test whether signatures of past pathogen exposure could be identified by cataloging public T cell receptors. The study profiled the T cell repertoires of hundreds of subjects by immunosequencing and related them to cytomegalovirus serostatus. A separate validation cohort of roughly 120 different subjects was used in addition to the approximately 610-subject first cohort. The study combined high-throughput TCR immunosequencing, statistical association of individual TCRs with disease status, and machine learning to predict cytomegalovirus infection status. In a later analysis, previously published TCR beta repertoires from 666 donors were re-analyzed and high-resolution HLA genotyping was added so that TCR occurrence patterns could be studied. Rather than using new phenotypic data, the later analysis identified candidate immune exposures from TCR beta sequences and from how often those sequences occurred across donors. An earlier analysis of about 620 of the donors applied high-throughput TCR beta sequencing to assess whether each TCR beta V gene segment acted as functional or pseudogenic. Donor age, sex, ethnicity and CMV serostatus were collected together with the repertoire data. A later genetic analysis used genome-wide SNP genotypes for about 65% of the roughly 670 donors, treating that subset as a discovery cohort. All discovery cohort repertoires had been generated on a single sequencing platform. Class I and class II HLA loci were covered by the typing at four-digit resolution. The number of donors typed differed by locus, with about 629-630 for A, B, C, DRB1 and DQB1, roughly 520 for DQA1, some 570 for DPA1, and over 400 for DPB1. About five DR-DQ haplotypes were handled as single units for association and clustering because linkage in the cohort was strong. Across 398 genotyped donors of the cohort, an average of about 220,000 unique TCR beta nucleotide sequences per donor were sequenced, and approximately 19% of those sequences were non-productive.

Library preparation employed the immunoSEQ multiplex PCR assay. The multiplex PCR relied on a mix of 60 forward primers for TCR Vbeta segments and 13 reverse primers for TCR Jbeta segments. The CDR3 region of rearranged TCR beta genes was amplified from genomic DNA by a multiplex PCR assay. On the Illumina HiSeq System, the amplified TCR beta libraries were sequenced as 87-base-pair reads. Under the source paper's analysis protocol: A later analysis tallied tens of millions of unique TCR beta chains across the 666 repertoires, and about 12 million of those chains were shared by two or more donors. A nearest-neighbor algorithm error-corrected the raw reads and collapsed the reads into unique sequences, merging closely related sequences to remove PCR and sequencing errors. Alignment of CDR3 sequences to IMGT reference sequences was used to assign V, D and J gene segments. For a sequence to be retained, at least a six-nucleotide match to both a V gene segment and a J gene segment was required. A rearrangement was called productive if the CDR3 had no stop codons and remained in frame with V and J, and every other rearrangement was called non-productive. Following IMGT convention, CDR3 was defined as the stretch from the second conserved V-encoded cysteine up to the conserved J-encoded phenylalanine. In an earlier analysis of around 540 of the donors, sequences lacking an unambiguous match to a single V gene segment were excluded. In an earlier analysis of a few hundred of the donors, a V segment was called functional when productive rearrangements were above 56.7%, and segregating when the standard deviation between donors exceeded 5%. A statistical classification framework was developed to diagnose cytomegalovirus status using the catalog of TCR beta chain sequences. V and J gene assignment, in a later analysis, came from comparing TCR nucleotide sequences with IMGT/GENE-DB human TR gene sequences. In a later analysis, CDR3 sequences and most-parsimonious VDJ recombination scenarios were assigned using the TCRdist pipeline. In a later analysis, each TCR beta chain was defined by its CDR3 amino acid sequence together with its V-gene family, and reads lacking a unique V-gene family were excluded. To address suspected cross-contamination and a sequencing artifact, a later analysis removed approximately 590 highly shared, low-generation-probability nucleotide sequences. In a later analysis, a clonal expansion index was calculated for each public chain from normalized within-repertoire ranks of inferred template counts. Generation probabilities in a later analysis came from a VDJ recombination model fitted to out-of-frame rearrangements, and those results were checked against IGoR. In a later analysis, TCR-TCR, TCR-HLA and TCR-CMV co-occurrence was scored with hypergeometric tests, and a repertoire-size bias correction was applied to TCR pairs. A later analysis estimated false discovery rates by permuting HLA or CMV assignments 20 times. In a later analysis, co-occurring TCRs were grouped with DBSCAN, and TCRdist sequence similarity was added when clustering was performed within HLA-allele-positive subsets. Repertoires with fewer than 30,000 or more than 120,000 public chains, plus five repertoires with anomalous nucleotide sharing, were excluded from co-occurrence clustering. TCRdb retrieved this table from immuneACCESS and kept in-frame rearrangements only. Not all clones are present; in checked studies, unresolved V genes account for under half, and no reason is known for the remainder. The V and J calls and clone size are taken from that table; D and trimming were inferred from the DNA. The sample table holds more than 110,000 clones, of which roughly 73% were seen once. The ten largest account for approximately 15% of the sample.

The cohort was made up of approximately 670 healthy bone marrow donors. All cohort members were sampled while nominally healthy, although unrecorded immune exposures were likely present. Of the 670 or so cohort members, some 270 had positive CMV serostatus and roughly 350 had negative CMV serostatus, and CMV serostatus was not recorded for the donor. A peripheral blood sample was provided by each donor, and peripheral blood mononuclear cells were used for TCR beta sequencing. The Qiagen DNeasy Blood Extraction Kit was used to extract genomic DNA from the blood cell samples. Counted from cysteine to phenylalanine, this CDR3 has 16 amino acids. Just CDR3 DNA is preserved here, 48 bases in frame from base 1. The germline V gene specifies LGHNA as CDR1 and YNFKEQ as CDR2. Deletion took 1 base off V and 1 base off J, with a span of 11 bases between the germline ends. What the work shows at the level of the full study, not this receptor alone: A later analysis found that TCR association rates varied across HLA loci, with DRB1 alleles showing the most associated TCRs and HLA-C alleles the fewest. In this cohort, only TCR beta chains were sequenced, and detectable features were limited by the absence of alpha or paired-chain data. Assigning TCR associations to individual alleles was difficult when HLA alleles, especially DR and DQ, strongly co-occurred. Because some donors lacked HLA typing at each locus, the association tests relied only on the typed subset. Correlated functional status among segregating V segments might be attributable to linkage disequilibrium, but an unknown experimental factor could not be ruled out. Presence/absence analyses assumed roughly uniform sequencing depth across donors, an assumption that may not hold. In a later analysis, HLA-associated TCR beta chains were found to be more clonally expanded and to have lower generation probabilities than equally common non-associated chains. At a false discovery rate of 0.05, a later analysis linked about 16,000 TCR beta sequences to specific HLA alleles. In a later analysis, several top co-occurrence clusters were reported to appear linked to parvovirus B19, influenza, CMV and Epstein-Barr virus. The only immune exposure information available for the cohort was CMV serostatus. While some public TCRs were present in many individuals, most TCR sequences turned up only very rarely across donors. The sequencing pipeline was judged likely to have produced a cluster of highly shared sequence variants as a technical artifact. V-gene and J-gene trimming of TCR beta chains was associated with a missense DCLRE1C variant in a later genetic analysis, and the association was replicated in an independent cohort. Because counts were too low, fewer than 20 rarely observed V segments, including chromosome 9 orphons, were excluded from the earlier analysis of 587 of the donors. Most CMV-associated TCR beta chains appeared to be HLA-restricted in a later analysis, and the HLA associations seemed to be driven largely by CMV exposure. A further reported finding was that TCR beta sequences accurately predicted the HLA-A and HLA-B alleles for most subjects in the first cohort. The authors suggested that the approach could potentially be extended to other disease states and immunological phenotypes. In both the original and validation cohorts, the classifier was reported to diagnose cytomegalovirus status with high specificity and sensitivity. Some IMGT-functional V segments, including TRBV6-2 and TRBV6-3, could not be told apart with the 87-base-pair reads, so those segments were excluded. A total of fewer than 200 TCR beta chains were listed by the study as associated with cytomegalovirus. Compared with the approximately 600-donor mean, donors in an Asian-associated ancestry cluster had fewer N-insertions in productive TCRs, according to a later genetic analysis. In an earlier analysis of around 500 of the donors, most TCR beta V segments appeared in productive rearrangements about 90% or about 30% of the time, broadly matching IMGT annotations. Three of the identified cytomegalovirus-associated TCR beta chains were confirmed in vitro to be specific for cytomegalovirus antigens.

About this clone: Its antigen has not been determined. No base quality values were provided; no much bigger clone lies one nucleotide off. In the same sample, other DNA sequences code for this CDR3.

The sequence was obtained from a human donor in good health. The sequenced sample was PBMCs. This chain joins TRBV4-2 to TRBJ2-1; the D gene cannot be named for sure. The base sequence is TGTGCCAGCAGCCAAGGCCGGCCCGGGTCCTACAATGAGCAGTTCTTC. The resulting protein is CASSQGRPGSYNEQFF.